These 20 T cell receptor beta chains originate from one sample sequenced in a study of Tregs in tolerant kidney transplant recipients. Clones were sequenced by immunoSEQ multiplex PCR, and TCRdb holds only the in-frame ones, with some missing. The sample spans about 16,000 clones; the ten largest clones claim 3.5% to 4%. Related graft donors supplied nonmyeloablative bone marrow transplants, and mixed chimerism was transient. The sequencing here drew on CD4+ T cells from blood (PBMCs), taken 12 months after the transplant. The receptors stem from a human patient who received a combined kidney and bone marrow transplant. Some of the T cells might come from the graft donor.

Notes on this clone: The read finishes 3 residues shy of the CDR3 end, and the germline J gene is used to complete it. The chain has TRBV18 and TRBJ1-4, with 8 bases fitting TRBD1. The CDR3 is 15 residues long. Per germline, CDR1 KGHSH and CDR2 LQKENI. V was pared by 6 bases and J by 5 bases, with 8 bases of the junction left unmatched. CDR3 amino acids: CASSPDRAKNEKLFF. Incomplete CDR3 DNA: TGTGCCAGCTCCCCGGACAGGGCCAAAAATGAAAAA.

For this clone: The read falls 3 residues short of the CDR3 end, and the missing part is taken from the germline J gene. The rearrangement links TRBV6-2 or TRBV6-3 to TRBJ1-1; 7 bases are a match to TRBD1. V was clipped by 6 bases and J by 4 bases; unmatched bases: 11. Germline V gene lookup returns CDR1 MNHEY and CDR2 SVGEGT. The CDR3 spans 15 residues. CDR3 DNA, as far as it was read: TGTGCCAGCAGCCGGAGGACAGGTTCGAGCACTGAA. Amino acid sequence: CASSRRTGSSTE. The full CDR3 sequence reads CASSRRTGSSTEAFF.

For this clone: The CDR3 goes on 3 residues after the read ends, and that part is filled in from the germline J gene. V gene TRBV6-1 combines with J gene TRBJ1-5; weak D call: TRBD1 (6 bases). From germline, CDR1 is MNHNS and CDR2 SASEGT. This CDR3 is built from 13 residues. The germline V and J ends were trimmed by 0 bases and 6 bases, with 6 bases remaining between them. The covered CDR3 bases are TGTGCCAGCAGTGAAGCGGGGGCTCAGCCC. Amino acid sequence: CASSEAGAQP. The entire CDR3 protein reads CASSEAGAQPQHF.

As concerns this clone: The read terminates 3 residues ahead of where the CDR3 ends, so the germline J gene completes it. The same CDR3 can be traced to other DNA sequences in this sample. The genes are TRBV15 and TRBJ2-7; 11 bases match TRBD2. Germline V gene lookup returns CDR1 LNHNV and CDR2 YYDKDF (reference sequence). Trimming took 1 base from V and 1 from J; bases not matched to a gene: 3. This CDR3 is built from 16 residues. The sequenced part of the CDR3 DNA is TGTGCCACCAGCAGAGGTGGGACTAGCGGATCCTACGAG. This translates into CATSRGGTSGSYE. The entire CDR3 protein is CATSRGGTSGSYEQYF.

About this clone: Read coverage stops 3 residues before the CDR3 terminus; the germline J gene supplies the remainder. This chain uses TRBV5-5 with TRBJ2-7; tentatively, D is TRBD1 (6 bases). Trimming stripped 1 base from V and 5 bases from J, with 16 bases between. CDR1 and CDR2 (germline): SGHKS, YYEKEE (reference sequence). The CDR3 consists of 15 residues. CDR3 loop: CASSLSPTGIHEQYF. The DNA read from the CDR3 is TGTGCCAGCAGCTTGTCCCCGACAGGTATCCACGAG.

Note on this clone: The read comes to an end 3 residues before the CDR3 does, leaving the germline J gene to fill in the end. The rearrangement joins TRBV5-1 to TRBJ1-1; 11 bases line up with TRBD1. CDR1 and CDR2 (germline): SGHRS, YFSETQ. V lost 3 bases and J lost 4; bases outside the gene matches: 2. This CDR3 spans 14 amino acids. The sequenced part of the CDR3 DNA is TGCGCCAGCAGCTCAGGACAGGGGGCCACTGAA. Protein: CASSSGQGATE. In full, the CDR3 reads CASSSGQGATEAFF.

A note on this clone: The CDR3 end falls 3 residues outside the read, so it is completed with the germline J gene. The V gene is TRBV9, the J gene TRBJ2-3; D tentatively fits TRBD1 or TRBD2 (5 bases each). V dropped 3 bases and J dropped 2 bases, with 10 bases sitting between them. Germline V CDR1 and CDR2: SGDLS, YYNGEE. This CDR3 has 14 amino acids. The sequenced CDR3 bases are TGTGCCAGCAGCGAGAGGGGCGACACAGATACG. As protein: CASSERGDTDT. The entire CDR3 is CASSERGDTDTQYF.

Points on this clone: The read falls 3 residues short of the CDR3 end, and the missing part is taken from the germline J gene. The rearrangement links TRBV4-1 to TRBJ2-1; 13 bases line up with TRBD2. This CDR3 contains 17 residues. The ends lost 1 base at V and 8 bases at J; junction bases unmatched: 8. Germline V gene lookup returns CDR1 MGHRA and CDR2 YSYEKL. The CDR3 reads CASSQVSGLAGVHEQFF. The DNA read from the CDR3 is TGCGCCAGCAGCCAAGTTAGCGGACTAGCGGGAGTCCATGAG.

As for this clone: The observed sequence ends 3 residues before the CDR3 terminus, with the missing tail filled in from the germline J gene. V and J are TRBV19 and TRBJ2-5; D perhaps matches TRBD2 (6 bases). V lost 4 bases and J 2 bases, leaving 8 bases between the germline ends. Germline CDR1 reads LNHDA; CDR2 reads SQIVND (reference sequence). The CDR3 has 13 residues. CDR3 loop: CASSTGRQETQYF. CDR3 bases read: TGTGCCAGTAGTACAGGGAGGCAAGAGACC.

Regarding this clone: The CDR3 is cut off 3 residues early in the read; its end comes from the germline J gene. The chain carries TRBV20-1 and TRBJ2-2; TRBD1 agrees at 8 bases. J was trimmed by 4 bases and V by 5 bases; bases with no gene match: 6. There are 14 residues in the CDR3. Per the germline V gene, CDR1 is DFQATT and CDR2 is SNEGSKA (reference sequence). The CDR3 sequence is CSALDRVGTGELFF. The sequenced CDR3 bases are TGCAGTGCTTTGGACAGGGTGGGCACCGGGGAG.

Concerning this clone itself: Sequencing ends 3 residues short of the CDR3 end; the germline J gene provides the rest. The V and J genes are TRBV6-2 or TRBV6-3 and TRBJ2-1; perhaps D is TRBD1 or TRBD2 (7 bases each). The CDR3 is made up of 15 amino acids. V was cut by 6 bases and J by 6 bases, with 18 bases left in between. CDR1 and CDR2 from the germline V gene are MNHEY and SVGEGT. This chain's CDR3 is CASRRGRERVNEQFF. The part of the CDR3 DNA that was read is TGTGCCAGCAGGAGGGGGCGGGAGAGGGTCAATGAG.

Notes on this clone: The CDR3 is cut off 3 residues early in the read; its end comes from the germline J gene. The chain carries TRBV4-1 and TRBJ1-4; the D gene is possibly TRBD1 (6 bases). Deletions cut 3 bases from V and 0 bases from J, with 11 bases between. The CDR3 is made up of 16 amino acids. Germline lookup yields CDR1 MGHRA and CDR2 YSYEKL. CDR3: CASSHIQGATNEKLFF. Partial CDR3 DNA: TGCGCCAGCAGCCATATACAGGGTGCAACTAATGAAAAA.

On this clone itself: The observed sequence ends 3 residues before the CDR3 terminus, with the missing tail filled in from the germline J gene. V usage is TRBV5-1 and J usage is TRBJ1-1, with TRBD1 as a possible D gene (6 bases). The CDR3 runs 15 residues. CDR1 is SGHRS, CDR2 YFSETQ, per germline. V shed 4 bases and J shed 2 bases, with 15 bases lying between them. CDR3 protein: CASSRQRGGNTEAFF. The CDR3 DNA, read in part, is TGCGCCAGCAGCCGCCAACGGGGGGGCAACACTGAA. The full variable domain, in which reference TRBV5-1 and TRBJ1-1 provide the parts outside the CDR3, is KAGVTQTPRYLIKTRGQQVTLSCSPISGHRSVSWYQQTPGQGLQFLFEYFSETQRNKGNFPGRFSGRQFSNSRSEMNVSTLELGDSALYLCASSRQRGGNTEAFFGQGTRLTVV.

Remarks on this clone: One end of the junction does not line up with germline, which may come from a read error. The read gets to within 3 residues of the CDR3 end, and the germline J gene fills in the rest. J is TRBJ1-1 and V is TRBV12-3 or TRBV12-4, with D maybe TRBD1 (5 bases). The CDR3 consists of 12 residues. CDR3 region: CASSLAGTEAFF. CDR3 DNA, as far as it was read: TGTGCCAGCAGCTTAGCAGGGACTGAA.

Turning to this clone: Sequencing ends 3 residues short of the CDR3 end; the germline J gene provides the rest. The J gene is TRBJ1-2, the V gene TRBV6-1; D perhaps matches TRBD1 (6 bases). CDR3 length: 16 amino acids. Looked up from germline, CDR1 is MNHNS and CDR2 is SASEGT. Deletions cut 2 bases from V and 4 bases from J, with 17 bases between. CDR3 bases read: TGTGCCAGCAGTGAACAAAGGACAGTGAGTAGCTATGGC. The encoded protein is CASSEQRTVSSYG. The full CDR3 sequence reads CASSEQRTVSSYGYTF.

Comments on this clone: The read falls 3 residues short of the CDR3 end, and the missing part is taken from the germline J gene. The gene calls are TRBV2 and TRBJ2-7; D is perhaps TRBD1 (5 bases). V gave up 6 bases and J gave up 3 bases, with 15 bases separating them. This CDR3 region has 14 residues. Germline V lookup: CDR1 SNHLY, CDR2 FYNNEI. CDR3 region: CASRWQGNLYEQYF. CDR3 DNA, as far as it was read: TGTGCCAGCAGGTGGCAGGGAAACCTCTACGAG.

Remarks on this clone: The read stops 3 residues short of the end of the CDR3; the missing end is completed from the germline J gene. This chain joins TRBV28 and TRBJ1-1; D is possibly TRBD1 (5 bases). This CDR3 region has 15 residues. Germline CDR1 is MDHEN and CDR2 is SYDVKM. The V and J ends lost 2 bases and 0 bases respectively, with 10 bases between them. CDR3 sequence: CASSLGAGMNTEAFF. The DNA read from the CDR3 is TGTGCCAGCAGTTTAGGGGCTGGAATGAACACTGAA.

A note on this clone: The sequenced fragment ends 3 residues before the CDR3 boundary, so the rest is inferred from the germline J gene. The rearrangement links TRBV7-9 to TRBJ2-1, with TRBD1 matching over 7 bases. J lost 4 bases, V lost 8 bases, and 8 bases had no gene match. The CDR3 sequence is 14 residues long. The V gene's germline CDR1 is SEHNR and CDR2 FQNEAQ (reference sequence). CDR3 DNA (partial): TGTGCCAGCGGATTTCGGACAGGATACAATGAG. Its protein product is CASGFRTGYNE. The CDR3 in its entirety is CASGFRTGYNEQFF.

On this clone itself: The observed sequence ends 3 residues before the CDR3 terminus, with the missing tail filled in from the germline J gene. This chain connects TRBV7-2 to TRBJ2-2, with D perhaps TRBD1 (6 bases). Trimming cost V 6 bases and J 6 bases, with 17 bases left between them. Per germline, CDR1 SGHTA and CDR2 FQGNSA. The CDR3 is 15 amino acids. The CDR3 bases that were read are TGTGCCAGCAGATCTTCGACAGGAAATTCCGGGGAG. Encoded protein: CASRSSTGNSGE. The whole CDR3 reads CASRSSTGNSGELFF.

Notes on this clone: The read halts 3 residues ahead of the CDR3 end, with the missing end drawn from the germline J gene. The gene calls are TRBV2 and TRBJ1-4; weak D call: TRBD1 (5 bases). Per germline, CDR1 SNHLY and CDR2 FYNNEI. Trimming removed 4 bases at V and 6 bases at J, with 18 bases between. The CDR3 extends over 16 amino acids. The DNA read from the CDR3 is TGTGCCAGCAGTGCGTGGTTCCAGGGTAATGATGAAAAA. Translating it yields CASSAWFQGNDEK. The complete CDR3 sequence is CASSAWFQGNDEKLFF.